This is a list of T cell receptor beta chains from one sample in a study of neoadjuvant anti-PD-1 for oral cavity cancer. Sequenced by immunoSEQ multiplex PCR; TCRdb stores in-frame clones only, minus some. Among about 6,600 clones, roughly 45% were seen once, and the ten largest hold about 25%. The sample consisted of tumor tissue, taken before nivolumab (anti-PD-1) treatment. The receptors derive from a person aged 35-79 years with oral cavity squamous cell carcinoma. Each CDR3 is given with its conserved first and last residue. The D gene is left open where the match is weak. Clone size, where shown, is once, few, many, or a class for clones that have expanded.

>.|few|TRBV2|TRBJ2-7
CASGLGLLYEQYF
TGTGCCAGCGGACTTGGACTGCTCTACGAGCAGTACTTC
>.|.|TRBV28|TRBJ2-1
CASSLHEQFF
TGTGCCAGCAGTTTGCACGAGCAGTTCTTC
>.|few|TRBV5-5|TRBJ1-1
CASSTRQVADTEAFF
TGTGCCAGCAGCACTCGACAGGTTGCGGACACTGAAGCTTTCTTT
>.|.|TRBV18|TRBJ1-2
CASSPPSGYGYTF
TGTGCCAGCTCACCACCGTCTGGCTATGGCTACACCTTC
>.|medium-sized|TRBV19|TRBJ1-5
CASSDTEFQPQHF
TGTGCCAGTAGTGACACAGAATTTCAGCCCCAGCATTTT
>.|once|TRBV21-1|TRBJ1-2
CASSKHRGGVSYTF
TGTGCCAGCAGCAAGCACAGGGGAGGGGTTTCCTACACCTTC
>.|.|TRBV5-6|TRBJ2-5
CASSLRRGRGPHQETQYF
TGTGCCAGCAGCTTGAGGCGAGGCAGGGGCCCTCACCAAGAGACCCAGTACTTC
>TRBD2|.|TRBV11-2|TRBJ2-3
CASSFPWASGVTDTQYF
TGTGCCAGCAGCTTCCCCTGGGCTAGCGGGGTCACAGATACGCAGTATTTT
>.|few|TRBV19|TRBJ1-2
CASSIGAGQIYGYTF
TGTGCCAGTAGTATAGGGGCGGGACAAATCTATGGCTACACCTTC
>.|few|TRBV7-2|TRBJ2-5
CASSSRGRGGQETQYF
TGTGCCAGCAGCTCGAGGGGCAGGGGAGGCCAAGAGACCCAGTACTTC
>.|.|TRBV10-2|TRBJ1-1
CASSVRGPYTEAFF
TGCGCCAGCAGTGTACGGGGGCCCTACACTGAAGCTTTCTTT
>.|few|TRBV27|TRBJ1-2
CASSPLWGRVNTNTF
TGTGCCAGCAGCCCGTTATGGGGGAGGGTGAACACTAACACCTTC
>.|.|TRBV25-1|TRBJ1-3
CASPGILGALNTIYF
TGTGCCAGCCCGGGGATTCTGGGCGCATTAAACACCATATATTTT
>.|medium-sized|TRBV6-1|TRBJ1-2
CASSDRIFDGYTF
TGTGCCAGCAGTGACAGGATTTTCGACGGCTACACCTTC
>.|.|TRBV19|TRBJ2-7
CASSKTVSYEQYF
TGTGCCAGTAGTAAGACAGTCTCCTACGAGCAGTACTTC
>TRBD1|.|TRBV16|TRBJ1-1
CASSYRGGNTEAFF
TGTGCCAGCAGCTACAGGGGAGGGAACACTGAAGCTTTCTTT
>.|.|TRBV21-1|TRBJ2-7
CASSGRDCSYEQYF
TGTGCCAGCAGCGGGCGGGACTGCTCCTACGAGCAGTACTTC
>.|few|TRBV11-2|TRBJ2-1
CASSLVGGLDEQFF
TGTGCCAGCAGCTTAGTCGGGGGGCTCGATGAGCAGTTCTTC
>.|few|TRBV19|TRBJ2-2
CASTGGLGTGELFF
TGTGCCAGTACTGGGGGGCTGGGCACCGGGGAGCTGTTTTTT
>TRBD2|.|TRBV6-5|TRBJ2-5
CASSYSGLAGAQYF
TGTGCCAGCAGTTACTCGGGACTAGCGGGTGCCCAGTACTTC
>TRBD1|.|TRBV5-1|TRBJ1-4
CASSRQGGNEKLFF
TGCGCCAGCAGCCGACAGGGCGGTAATGAAAAACTGTTTTTT
>TRBD2|.|TRBV19|TRBJ2-5
CASSIISGGSETQYF
TGTGCCAGTAGTATAATAAGCGGGGGTTCAGAGACCCAGTACTTC
>TRBD2|.|TRBV7-8|TRBJ2-1
CASSLPTGGSYNEQFF
TGTGCCAGCAGCTTACCGACGGGGGGTTCCTACAATGAGCAGTTCTTC
>.|once|TRBV27|TRBJ2-2
CASSLDRNTGELFF
TGTGCCAGCAGTTTAGACAGAAACACCGGGGAGCTGTTTTTT
>.|.|TRBV18|TRBJ2-5
CASSPVQVGAQYF
TGTGCCAGCTCACCAGTGCAGGTCGGGGCCCAGTACTTC
>TRBD1|.|TRBV6-4|TRBJ2-7
CASSRTGHEQYF
TGTGCCAGCAGTAGGACAGGACACGAGCAGTACTTC
>TRBD1|.|TRBV6-6|TRBJ2-2
CASSYRDSINTGELFF
TGTGCCAGCAGTTACCGGGACAGTATTAACACCGGGGAGCTGTTTTTT
>.|medium-sized|TRBV13|TRBJ2-7
CASSEFPTSYEQYF
TGTGCCAGCAGCGAGTTCCCTACTTCCTACGAGCAGTACTTC
>.|.|TRBV6-5|TRBJ1-3
CASSPTGSSGNTIYF
TGTGCCAGCAGTCCTACAGGGAGCTCTGGAAACACCATATATTTT
>TRBD1|few|TRBV29-1|TRBJ2-2
CSVGPQGTGELFF
TGCAGCGTTGGGCCACAGGGGACCGGGGAGCTGTTTTTT
>.|.|TRBV5-5|TRBJ1-1
CASSNENRNTEAFF
TGTGCCAGCAGCAACGAGAACCGGAACACTGAAGCTTTCTTT
>.|.|TRBV19|TRBJ2-5
CASSISPTGQETQYF
TGTGCCAGTAGTATATCACCGACAGGCCAAGAGACCCAGTACTTC
>.|.|TRBV4-1|TRBJ2-3
CASSLSSFTDTQYF
TGCGCCAGCAGCCTCTCGTCGTTCACAGATACGCAGTATTTT
>TRBD1|.|TRBV6-1|TRBJ2-2
CASRDRDAGELFF
TGTGCCAGCCGCGACAGGGACGCCGGGGAGCTGTTTTTT
>.|few|TRBV13|TRBJ2-1
CASSKAGNNEQFF
TGTGCCAGCAGCAAAGCGGGTAACAATGAGCAGTTCTTC
>TRBD1|few|TRBV6-1|TRBJ2-7
CASSERSGGGEQYF
TGTGCCAGCAGTGAACGGTCAGGGGGCGGGGAGCAGTACTTC
>TRBD1|.|TRBV6-5|TRBJ1-4
CASSYRGQAHEKLFF
TGTGCCAGCAGTTATAGGGGACAGGCTCACGAAAAACTGTTTTTT
>TRBD2|.|TRBV5-1|TRBJ2-1
CATKDGGGLYNEQFF
TGCGCCACAAAAGACGGCGGGGGGCTTTACAATGAGCAGTTCTTC
>.|.|TRBV5-1|TRBJ2-7
CASSLGEISYEQYF
TGCGCCAGCAGCTTGGGGGAGATTAGCTACGAGCAGTACTTC
>.|.|TRBV5-1|TRBJ1-6
CASSLGASSYNSPLHF
TGCGCCAGCAGCTTGGGGGCGAGCAGCTATAATTCACCCCTCCACTTT
>.|.|TRBV18|TRBJ1-1
CASSRPSRGGWTEAFF
TGTGCCAGCTCACGGCCCTCCAGGGGTGGTTGGACTGAAGCTTTCTTT
>TRBD1|.|TRBV5-6|TRBJ1-2
CASSSRDSGHWGYTF
TGTGCCAGCAGTTCCCGGGACAGCGGCCATTGGGGCTACACCTTC
>TRBD1|.|TRBV19|TRBJ2-7
CATTGDRGRYEQYF
TGTGCCACTACCGGGGACAGGGGCCGCTACGAGCAGTACTTC
>.|few|TRBV7-6|TRBJ2-5
CASSSDWGETQYF
TGTGCCAGCAGCTCGGACTGGGGGGAGACCCAGTACTTC
>.|once|TRBV15|TRBJ1-2
CATSSDRNYGYTF
TGTGCCACCAGCAGCGACAGAAACTATGGCTACACCTTC
>TRBD1|.|TRBV5-4|TRBJ1-4
CASSFGQGAREKLFF
TGTGCCAGCAGCTTCGGGCAGGGGGCCAGGGAAAAACTGTTTTTT
>TRBD2|.|TRBV6-4|TRBJ2-1
CASSDSLAGNNEQFF
TGTGCCAGCAGTGACTCACTAGCGGGGAACAATGAGCAGTTCTTC
>.|.|TRBV2|TRBJ1-2
CASSEWAGRDGYTF
TGTGCCAGCAGTGAATGGGCAGGGAGAGATGGCTACACCTTC
>TRBD1|few|TRBV4-3|TRBJ1-2
CASSQRDRVRYGYTF
TGCGCCAGCAGCCAACGGGACAGGGTGCGTTATGGCTACACCTTC
>TRBD1|.|TRBV7-2|TRBJ2-3
CASRQWDRPTDTQYF
TGTGCCAGCAGACAGTGGGACAGACCCACAGATACGCAGTATTTT
>TRBD1|few|TRBV5-1|TRBJ1-1
CASSLGQGSNKAFF
TGCGCCAGCAGCTTGGGACAGGGGTCGAACAAAGCTTTCTTT
>.|.|TRBV4-1|TRBJ1-5
CASSQDMGQGFQPQHF
TGCGCCAGCAGCCAAGATATGGGGCAGGGTTTCCAGCCCCAGCATTTT
>TRBD1|few|TRBV18|TRBJ1-4
CASQTSDRGREKLFF
TGTGCCAGCCAAACATCGGACAGGGGGCGTGAAAAACTGTTTTTT
>.|.|TRBV30|TRBJ1-1
CAWKRAGTEAFF
TGTGCCTGGAAGAGGGCGGGCACTGAAGCTTTCTTT